This T cell receptor (beta chain) was recovered during a study of sequential checkpoint blockade in melanoma. As for the study in general: TCRβ was sequenced from DNA of approximately 91 pretreatment tumors. Regarding the study as a whole: About 30 times likelier clinical benefit followed increased tumor T-cell fraction and clonality.

Documented treatment: randomized to nivolumab then ipilimumab (arm A) or the reverse (arm B). With 3 bases clipped from V and 6 bases from J, the junction kept 10 bases outside the gene matches. The CDR3 loop spans 15 amino acids. Germline V gene data show CDR1 as LNHNV and CDR2 as YYDKDF (reference sequence). The assay was immunoSEQ multiplex PCR, and TCRdb's table has in-frame clones only and misses some. The sample has about 2,000 clones, under 25% seen once; the top ten hold over 20%. In its sample, this clone was seen a few times. What it binds is not known. Sequencing was performed on tumor tissue (inferred from file names), taken from a patient given nivolumab and ipilimumab in sequence. The clonotype comes from a human donor with melanoma. The chain uses TRBV15 and TRBJ2-7; 8 bases line up with TRBD1. CDR3 loop: CATSRSRTGPLEQYF. The DNA for the CDR3 is TGTGCCACCAGCAGGTCCAGGACAGGGCCCCTCGAGCAGTACTTC.